These 18 T cell receptor beta chains share one sample of origin, sequenced in a study of CD8 T cells in Susac syndrome. Reverse transcription used about 0.45 to 1 ug RNA and random hexamers. MiXCR was run by TCRdb on the immunoSEQ multiplex PCR reads, yielding one entry per CDR3 protein. Of approximately 300,000 distinct CDR3 sequences listed, 89% are singletons. Sequenced: CD8+ T cells from PBMCs. These receptors all stem from a human donor with multiple sclerosis.

V and J are TRBV2 and TRBJ2-3, with D possibly TRBD2 on 6 matching bases. Trimming took off 3 bases at V and 4 bases at J, with 14 bases between the two ends. CDR1 and CDR2 from the germline V gene are SNHLY and FYNNEI. This CDR3 is built from 15 residues. As DNA, the CDR3 is TGTGCCAGCAGTGATGTGGAGGGATCGGCAGATACGCAGTATTTT. Residues: CASSDVEGSADTQYF.

The chain has TRBV5-3 and TRBJ2-1, with D hard to call. TRBV5-3 is recorded as an ORF, its role being uncertain. The CDR3 covers 13 residues. V was shortened by 0 bases and J by 4 bases, with 5 bases between the two germline ends. CDR3 nucleotides: TGTGCCAGAAGCTTGGGTCGTTACAATGAGCAGTTCTTC. It specifies CARSLGRYNEQFF.

This clonotype has only one observation. This rearrangement joins TRBV7-9 to TRBJ2-7; D may be TRBD1 (6 bases). The CDR3 extends over 12 amino acids. The germline CDR1 and CDR2 sequences are SEHNR and FQNEAQ (reference sequence). Trimming cost V 4 bases and J 5 bases, with 9 bases left between them. CDR3 nucleotides: TGTGCCAGCAGCTCCCAGGGGCACGAGCAGTACTTC. This gives the protein CASSSQGHEQYF. The variable domain in full, with the rest retrieved from reference TRBV7-9 and TRBJ2-7, is DTGVSQNPRHKITKRGQNVTFRCDPISEHNRLYWYRQTLGQGPEFLTYFQNEAQLEKSRLLSDRFSAERPKGSFSTLEIQRTEQGDSAMYLCASSSQGHEQYFGPGTRLTVT.

This clonotype appeared a single time. The chain joins TRBV10-3 to TRBJ2-2; the match to TRBD1 covers 8 bases. Losses at the gene ends were 6 bases for V and 9 bases for J; bases not matched to a gene: 15. From germline, CDR1 is ENHRY and CDR2 SYGVKD. The CDR3 contains 16 residues. For the CDR3, the DNA is TGTGCCATCAGCCAGGACATGGGACAGGCGGTCCGGGAGCTGTTTTTT. Its protein is CAISQDMGQAVRELFF.

The chain is built from TRBV9 and TRBJ2-2; 12 bases line up with TRBD2. The CDR3 consists of 15 residues. Germline-derived CDR1 and CDR2 are SGDLS and YYNGEE. V gave up 2 bases and J gave up 5 bases; unmatched junction bases: 1. The CDR3 here is CASSVGTSGTGELFF. The CDR3 region has the DNA TGTGCCAGCAGCGTTGGGACTAGCGGGACCGGGGAGCTGTTTTTT.

V gene TRBV28 combines with J gene TRBJ1-4; tentative D call: TRBD1 (6 bases). The CDR3 covers 15 residues. The germline gives CDR1 MDHEN, CDR2 SYDVKM. The ends were cut back, 5 bases at V and 4 bases at J, with 14 bases in the middle. The CDR3 sequence is CASSAGTIINEKLFF. Here the CDR3 DNA reads TGTGCCAGCAGTGCCGGGACAATCATTAATGAAAAACTGTTTTTT.

This clonotype is a singleton in its sample. The rearrangement uses TRBV19 and TRBJ2-5; the D gene is possibly TRBD1 (6 bases). The ends were cut back, 4 bases at V and 5 bases at J, with 20 bases in the middle. Looked up from germline, CDR1 is LNHDA and CDR2 is SQIVND (reference sequence). CDR3 length: 16 residues. The CDR3 nucleotides are TGTGCCAGTAGTACCCCCCAGGACAGCCTTGGGGAGACCCAGTACTTC. It translates to CASSTPQDSLGETQYF.

The chain uses TRBV29-1 and TRBJ2-7; 9 bases line up with TRBD1. Germline V lookup: CDR1 SQVTM, CDR2 ANQGSEA. V lost 0 bases, J lost 7 bases, and 13 bases stayed unmatched. The CDR3 has 16 residues. CDR3 in DNA: TGCAGCGTTGAAGATCAAGTCGGGTCAGGGACAGGGGAGCAGTACTTC. Translation: CSVEDQVGSGTGEQYF.

CDR3 nucleotides: TGTGCCAGCAGCCCGGGACTAGCGGGAGTGGCGCACACAGATACGCAGTATTTT. This codes for CASSPGLAGVAHTDTQYF. The J gene is TRBJ2-3, the V gene TRBV4-2; 14 nucleotides match TRBD2. J lost 2 bases, V lost 4 bases, and 8 bases had no gene match. The CDR3 covers 18 residues. Germline V gene data show CDR1 as LGHNA and CDR2 as YNFKEQ.

This rearrangement joins TRBV6-5 to TRBJ2-2, with D possibly being TRBD1 (5 bases). The CDR3 is made up of 14 amino acids. V lost 6 bases and J 6 bases, leaving 14 bases between the germline ends. The V gene's germline CDR1 is MNHEY and CDR2 SVGAGI. The CDR3 sequence: CASRGPIPPGELFF. CDR3 nucleotides: TGTGCCAGCAGGGGGCCTATCCCTCCCGGGGAGCTGTTTTTT.

Remarks on this clonotype: Its ends do not fully match the called genes, so a read error is possible. V gene TRBV7-7 combines with J gene TRBJ2-4; perhaps D is TRBD1 or TRBD2 (5 bases each). This CDR3 spans 18 amino acids. Germline V gives CDR1 SSHAT, CDR2 FNYEAQ (reference sequence). In DNA, the CDR3 is TGTGCTAGCAGCTCTACGTCGGGGCTCCGCATAGCCAAAAACATTCAGTACTTC. Translating gives CASSSTSGLRIAKNIQYF.

The genes are TRBV2 and TRBJ2-1; D is unresolved. V was trimmed by 4 bases and J by 0 bases, leaving 7 bases between them. Looked up from germline, CDR1 is SNHLY and CDR2 is FYNNEI. This CDR3 has 14 residues. CDR3: CASSGSDSYNEQFF. In DNA, the CDR3 is TGTGCCAGCAGTGGCAGCGACTCCTACAATGAGCAGTTCTTC.

CDR3 coding DNA: TGTGCCAGCAGCTTGCCACCGGGACACGAAGAAGCTTTCTTT. This sequence encodes CASSLPPGHEEAFF. This rearrangement joins TRBV7-9 to TRBJ1-1; D possibly corresponds to TRBD1 (6 bases). This CDR3 region has 14 residues. Germline-derived CDR1 and CDR2 are SEHNR and FQNEAQ (reference sequence). V was shortened by 3 bases and J by 8 bases, with 16 bases between the two germline ends.

DNA of the CDR3: TGCAGCGCCACGGGGTGGAGGACAGATACGCAGTATTTT. This encodes CSATGWRTDTQYF. V is TRBV29-1 and J is TRBJ2-3, with D tentatively TRBD2 (5 bases). Germline lookup yields CDR1 SQVTM and CDR2 ANQGSEA. The CDR3 is made up of 13 amino acids. Trimming left V 7 bases short and J 3 bases short, with 14 bases between.

This chain connects TRBV19 to TRBJ2-6; D call uncertain. V lost 3 bases and J lost 0, with 9 bases in between. Per the germline V gene, CDR1 is LNHDA and CDR2 is SQIVND (reference sequence). CDR3 size: 16 residues. The CDR3 DNA follows: TGTGCCAGTAGTATCTCAGGCACCTCTGGGGCCAACGTCCTGACTTTC. Translation gives CASSISGTSGANVLTF.

The chain recombines TRBV7-2 with TRBJ1-6; 8 bases match TRBD1. V was clipped by 5 bases and J by 6 bases; unmatched bases: 3. Germline V lookup: CDR1 SGHTA, CDR2 FQGNSA. The CDR3 loop spans 14 amino acids. The CDR3 sequence: CASSRGQGNSPLHF. DNA of the CDR3: TGTGCCAGCAGCCGTGGACAGGGTAATTCACCCCTCCACTTT. The full variable domain, rest sourced from reference TRBV7-2 and TRBJ1-6, is GAGVSQSPSNKVTEKGKDVELRCDPISGHTALYWYRQSLGQGLEFLIYFQGNSAPDKSGLPSDRFSAERTGGSVSTLTIQRTQQEDSAVYLCASSRGQGNSPLHFGNGTRLTVT.

V usage is TRBV2 and J usage is TRBJ2-7; D might be TRBD2 (5 bases). Germline CDR1 and CDR2: SNHLY and FYNNEI. Trimming shortened V by 6 bases and J by 3 bases, and 12 bases separated the two germline ends. The CDR3 is 13 amino acids. CDR3 sequence (DNA): TGTGCCAGCAGACTAGAAGTCGTCTACGAGCAGTACTTC. Its translation: CASRLEVVYEQYF.

The CDR3 is CASSQGIAASGSFTDTQYF. The CDR3 DNA is TGCGCCAGCAGCCAAGGGATTGCGGCTAGCGGGAGCTTCACAGATACGCAGTATTTT. J is TRBJ2-3 and V is TRBV4-3; 10 bases line up with TRBD2. Germline CDR1 is LGHNA and CDR2 is YSLEER. V gave up 1 base and J gave up 2 bases; unmatched junction bases: 12. This CDR3 region has 19 residues.